Each of the 2 T cell receptor beta chains below was sequenced from the same sample in a study of T cells in Graves' hyperthyroidism and ophthalmopathy. There were TCR beta CDR3 regions amplified from RNA transcripts. Carried out on the TCR CDR3, a first-round RT-PCR used the HTBI primer set. From the multiplex PCR reads, TCRdb called clonotypes with MiXCR, one entry per CDR3 protein. The sample yields fewer than 400,000 distinct CDR3 sequences, about an eighth seen once. Sample: blood. The receptors shown here come from a man aged 50 to 59 with Graves' ophthalmopathy.

This clonotype was seen repeatedly, ten times or more. The rearrangement uses TRBV12-3 or TRBV12-4 and TRBJ1-2; the D is unclear. Trimming left V 3 bases short and J 6 bases short, with 11 bases between. This CDR3 has 13 amino acids. CDR3 sequence: CASSLFFSDGYTF. The CDR3 DNA reads TGTGCCAGCAGTTTGTTCTTTTCGGATGGCTACACCTTC.

A note on this clonotype: A much larger clonotype is one base distant, so this may be a read error. The chain couples TRBV16 to TRBJ2-7; 9 bases are shared with TRBD2. Germline V gene sequence: CDR1 KGHSY, CDR2 FQNENV. With 4 bases clipped from V and 4 bases from J, the junction kept 8 bases outside the gene matches. This CDR3 is 15 amino acids long. In DNA form, the CDR3 reads TGTGCCAGCAGCCTTGAAGCGGGGGGCCTGTACGAGCAGTACTTC. It codes for CASSLEAGGLYEQYF.